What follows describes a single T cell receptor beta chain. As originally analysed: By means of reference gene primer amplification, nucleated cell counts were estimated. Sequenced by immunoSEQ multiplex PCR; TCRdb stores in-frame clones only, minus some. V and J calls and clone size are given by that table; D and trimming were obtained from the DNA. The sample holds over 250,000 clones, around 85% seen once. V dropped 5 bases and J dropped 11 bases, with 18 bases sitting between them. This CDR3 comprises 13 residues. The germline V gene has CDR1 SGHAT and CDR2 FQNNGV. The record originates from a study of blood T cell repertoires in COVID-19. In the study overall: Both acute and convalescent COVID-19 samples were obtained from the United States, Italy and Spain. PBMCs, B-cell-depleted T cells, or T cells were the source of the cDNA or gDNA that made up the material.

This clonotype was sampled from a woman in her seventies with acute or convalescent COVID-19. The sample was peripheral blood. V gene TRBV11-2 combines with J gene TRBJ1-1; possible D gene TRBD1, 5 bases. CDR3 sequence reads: CASSTPGLRVAFF. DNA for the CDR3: TGTGCCAGCAGCACACCGGGACTGAGAGTGGCTTTCTTT. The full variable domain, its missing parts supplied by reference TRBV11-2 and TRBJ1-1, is EAGVAQSPRYKIIEKRQSVAFWCNPISGHATLYWYQQILGQGPKLLIQFQNNGVVDDSQLPKDRFSAERLKGVDSTLKIQPAKLEDSAVYLCASSTPGLRVAFFGQGTRLTVV.